This TCR beta chain comes out of a study of CD8 T cells in Susac syndrome. Findings and limits, study-wide: By the study's own acknowledgment, its TCR sequencing and HLA analysis included relatively few individuals.

In its sample, this clonotype was seen a few times. Its antigen remains unidentified. Random hexamers were used to reverse transcribe an amount of roughly 0.5 to 1 ug RNA. TCR beta CDR3 was amplified by immunoSEQ covering 54 Vbeta and 13 Jbeta. One entry per CDR3 protein results from TCRdb running MiXCR on the immunoSEQ multiplex PCR reads. The sample records under 150,000 distinct CDR3 sequences, roughly 94% being singletons. TEMRA cells were FACS-enriched, while CD8+ and CD4+ T cells were negatively isolated. V lost 2 bases and J 1 base, leaving 4 bases between the germline ends. Germline V lookup: CDR1 SGHTA, CDR2 FQGTGA. The CDR3 is 13 amino acids.

The source is a human donor with multiple sclerosis. This chain uses TRBV7-3 with TRBJ2-3; D unclear. Sequenced sample: CD4+ T cells from PBMCs. The CDR3, as DNA: TGTGCCAGCAGCTTATATGGCACAGATACGCAGTATTTT. The encoded protein is CASSLYGTDTQYF.